The 28 T cell receptor beta chains in this list originate from one sample, sequenced in a study of T-cell reconstitution after alpha-beta-depleted transplantation in children. During its preparation, the TCRbeta library received unique molecular identifiers. TCRdb passed the PCR reads through MiXCR, listing each CDR3 protein once. Of over 550,000 distinct CDR3 sequences listed, over 9.5% are singletons. The specimen comprised PBMCs from the stem cell graft donor, sampled from the stem cell graft. These receptors came from a human donor who donated a stem cell graft to a child with acute myeloid leukemia.

This clonotype was detected many times. The V call is TRBV12-3 or TRBV12-4, the J call TRBJ2-3; possible D gene TRBD1, 6 bases. The V end was cut by 6 bases, the J end by 1 base, with 8 bases between. The CDR3 runs to 13 residues. The chain's CDR3 is CASRDSGTDTQYF. The CDR3 bases are TGTGCCAGCAGGGACAGCGGCACAGATACGCAGTATTTT.

There are many counts of this clonotype. This chain joins TRBV28 and TRBJ2-7, with a possible D match to TRBD2 (5 bases). CDR3 length: 10 amino acids. The V gene's germline CDR1 is MDHEN and CDR2 SYDVKM. Between the trimmed V and J ends, which lost 4 bases and 11 bases, there was a span of 9 bases. The CDR3 protein is CASSSGAEYF. The CDR3 coding sequence is TGTGCCAGCAGTTCCGGAGCGGAGTACTTC.

The sample holds a few counts of this clonotype. The J gene is TRBJ2-1, the V gene TRBV6-2 or TRBV6-3; D is ambiguous. V was pared by 4 bases and J by 6 bases, with 10 bases between. Per germline, CDR1 MNHEY and CDR2 SVGEGT. The CDR3 runs 13 residues. The CDR3 DNA follows: TGTGCCAGCAGTTCCCTCCACCGCAATGAGCAGTTCTTC. Residues: CASSSLHRNEQFF.

There are many counts of this clonotype. As DNA, the CDR3 is TGCAGTGCTAGACCCGTGGATACGCAGTATTTT. Residues: CSARPVDTQYF. This chain connects TRBV20-1 to TRBJ2-3; D not resolved. The CDR3 is 11 residues long. Trimming cost V 2 bases and J 6 bases, with 6 bases left between them. Germline V gene data show CDR1 as DFQATT and CDR2 as SNEGSKA (reference sequence).

The gene calls are TRBV9 and TRBJ2-3; 8 bases are a match to TRBD2. Germline trimming cut 4 bases from V and 7 bases from J; bases unmatched to any gene: 8. The CDR3 length is 14 residues. The V gene's germline CDR1 is SGDLS and CDR2 YYNGEE. The CDR3 DNA follows: TGTGCCAGCAGCTCCGGGGGGGTGGGATATACGCAGTATTTT. Encoded protein: CASSSGGVGYTQYF.

In this sample, this clonotype turned up many times. The chain links TRBV6-6 to TRBJ2-4, with 8 bases aligning to TRBD2. The CDR3 contains 13 residues. Unmatched junction bases numbered 6, after V lost 8 bases and J lost 6 bases. Germline CDR1 reads MNHNY; CDR2 reads SVGAGI (reference sequence). CDR3: CASAPRGGNIQYF. DNA for the CDR3: TGTGCCAGCGCTCCTCGGGGGGGAAACATTCAGTACTTC.

This clonotype showed up many times. The chain couples TRBV7-3 to TRBJ2-2; 13 nucleotides match TRBD2. Germline V CDR1 and CDR2: SGHTA, FQGTGA. CDR3 length: 17 residues. With 5 bases clipped from V and 6 bases from J, the junction kept 9 bases outside the gene matches. CDR3 coding DNA: TGTGCCAGCAGCAGGACTAGCGGGAGAGGGAAGGCCGGGGAGCTGTTTTTT. As protein: CASSRTSGRGKAGELFF.

This clonotype showed up many times. CDR3 nucleotide sequence: TGCGCCAGCAGCTTGGGCCTTACTAAAGAGACCCAGTACTTC. It codes for CASSLGLTKETQYF. The genes are TRBV5-1 and TRBJ2-5, with unresolved D. V was clipped by 0 bases and J by 3 bases, with 9 bases between them. The CDR3 is 14 residues long. Germline assignment: CDR1 SGHRS and CDR2 YFSETQ.

This clonotype has a handful of counts. This rearrangement joins TRBV6-1 to TRBJ2-2; 7 bases map to TRBD2. Germline lookup yields CDR1 MNHNS and CDR2 SASEGT. J gave up 0 bases and V 7 bases, and 11 bases lay outside the gene matches. CDR3 length: 17 residues. CDR3: CASTFASGDANTGELFF. The CDR3 nucleotides read TGTGCCAGCACCTTTGCTAGCGGAGACGCGAACACCGGGGAGCTGTTTTTT.

This rearrangement joins TRBV29-1 to TRBJ1-4; 9 bases match TRBD1. V was clipped by 6 bases and J by 13 bases; unmatched bases: 9. CDR1 and CDR2 from the germline V gene are SQVTM and ANQGSEA. There are 12 residues in the CDR3. CDR3: CSVKTGQGSLFF. In nucleotides, the CDR3 is TGCAGCGTCAAGACGGGACAGGGATCACTGTTTTTT. The full variable domain, with the rest looked up from reference TRBV29-1 and TRBJ1-4, is SAVISQKPSRDICQRGTSLTIQCQVDSQVTMMFWYRQQPGQSLTLIATANQGSEATYESGFVIDKFPISRPNLTFSTLTVSNMSPEDSSIYLCSVKTGQGSLFFGSGTQLSVL.

This clonotype was counted only a few times. The chain has TRBV25-1 and TRBJ2-1; tentative D call: TRBD2 (5 bases). This CDR3 contains 15 residues. Trimming shortened V by 2 bases and J by 2 bases, and 10 bases separated the two germline ends. Germline-derived CDR1 and CDR2 are MGHDK and SYGVNS. The chain's CDR3 is CASSESGRPYNEQFF. CDR3 DNA sequence: TGTGCCAGCAGTGAAAGTGGGAGACCCTACAATGAGCAGTTCTTC.

This clonotype was seen a handful of times. The V call is TRBV7-2, the J call TRBJ1-1; D not resolved. This CDR3 has 14 residues. Germline V gene lookup returns CDR1 SGHTA and CDR2 FQGNSA. Deletions cut 3 bases from V and 3 bases from J, with 11 bases between. The CDR3 sequence: CASSFQTPYTEAFF. The CDR3, as DNA: TGTGCCAGCAGCTTCCAGACACCCTACACTGAAGCTTTCTTT.

This chain connects TRBV4-3 to TRBJ2-1; D is perhaps TRBD2 (6 bases). Germline V gene data show CDR1 as LGHNA and CDR2 as YSLEER. The V end lost 5 bases, the J end lost 1 base, and 18 bases lay between the germline ends. The CDR3 extends over 17 amino acids. The chain's CDR3 is CASSWGRPTSSYNEQFF. The CDR3 nucleotides are TGCGCCAGCAGCTGGGGGAGGCCCACTTCTTCCTACAATGAGCAGTTCTTC.

This chain joins TRBV20-1 and TRBJ2-1, with D possibly being TRBD1 (5 bases). CDR3 length: 12 amino acids. Germline loops: CDR1 DFQATT, CDR2 SNEGSKA (reference sequence). Trimming shortened V by 0 bases and J by 16 bases, and 16 bases separated the two germline ends. CDR3 nucleotides: TGCAGTGCTAGAGATGTCGCCAAGGGGTACTTCTTC. Translating it yields CSARDVAKGYFF.

This clonotype was counted many times. This chain joins TRBV3-1 and TRBJ2-2, with D perhaps TRBD2 (5 bases). The germline gives CDR1 LGHDT, CDR2 YNNKEL (reference sequence). Deletions cut 1 base from V and 0 bases from J, with 6 bases between. There are 15 residues in the CDR3. CDR3 loop: CASSQVLANTGELFF. CDR3 sequence (DNA): TGTGCCAGCAGCCAAGTACTAGCGAACACCGGGGAGCTGTTTTTT.

About this clonotype itself: The CDR3 ends on some other residue instead of the conserved phenylalanine or tryptophan, so this is likely a read error. V is TRBV20-1 and J is TRBJ1-4; weak D call: TRBD1 (6 bases). This CDR3 is 13 amino acids long. Germline assignment: CDR1 DFQATT and CDR2 SNEGSKA (reference sequence). Trimming took 5 bases from V and 6 from J, leaving 13 bases between them. The CDR3: CSAGGGSYEKLFS. In nucleotides, the CDR3 is TGCAGTGCTGGAGGGGGGTCTTATGAAAAACTGTTTTCT.

At least ten counts were recorded for this clonotype. This chain joins TRBV3-1 and TRBJ2-3, with D tentatively TRBD2 (6 bases). The CDR3 extends over 15 amino acids. From germline, CDR1 is LGHDT and CDR2 YNNKEL (reference sequence). V was trimmed by 2 bases and J by 2 bases, leaving 11 bases between them. The CDR3 region is CASSQTGLATDTQYF. The CDR3, as DNA: TGTGCCAGCAGCCAAACGGGACTGGCCACAGATACGCAGTATTTT.

This chain joins TRBV5-1 and TRBJ2-3, with TRBD2 matching 7 bases. CDR3 length equals 16 residues. J was trimmed by 2 bases and V by 4 bases; bases with no gene match: 10. Germline loops: CDR1 SGHRS, CDR2 YFSETQ. As DNA, the CDR3 is TGCGCCAGCAGCCCACGAGGCCTAGCGGACACAGATACGCAGTATTTT. Protein product: CASSPRGLADTDTQYF.

The chain couples TRBV4-1 to TRBJ1-2; D ambiguous. This CDR3 spans 15 amino acids. Germline values: CDR1 MGHRA, CDR2 YSYEKL. V gave up 0 bases and J gave up 3 bases, with 11 bases separating them. This CDR3 reads CASSQEGSGYYGYTF. The CDR3 bases are TGCGCCAGCAGCCAAGAAGGGTCGGGGTACTATGGCTACACCTTC.

This clonotype has at least ten counts. The rearrangement links TRBV27 to TRBJ2-5; D is perhaps TRBD2 (5 bases). The CDR3 runs 14 residues. CDR1 MNHEY and CDR2 SMNVEV come from the germline V gene (reference sequence). The V and J ends lost 6 bases and 0 bases respectively, with 11 bases between them. As DNA, the CDR3 is TGTGCCAGCAGCTTGACCGGGAACCAAGAGACCCAGTACTTC. Protein sequence: CASSLTGNQETQYF.

There are a few counts of this clonotype. J is TRBJ1-1 and V is TRBV30; the D is unclear. Germline CDR1 GTSNPN, CDR2 SVGIG (reference sequence). The CDR3 spans 15 residues. The V end lost 2 bases, the J end lost 5 bases, and 18 bases lay between the germline ends. The CDR3 loop is CAWSPLTELSTEAFF. The CDR3, as DNA: TGTGCCTGGAGTCCCCTTACAGAGCTTTCGACTGAAGCTTTCTTT.

This clonotype came up many times. The chain links TRBV19 to TRBJ2-1; 8 bases map to TRBD2. The CDR3 contains 17 residues. With V trimmed by 6 bases and J by 8 bases, 18 bases remained unmatched. Germline V gene data show CDR1 as LNHDA and CDR2 as SQIVND (reference sequence). The CDR3, as DNA: TGTGCCAGTAGCCCGTGGGACCGAAGCGGGAGTTTCCATGAGCAGTTCTTC. This sequence encodes CASSPWDRSGSFHEQFF.

This clonotype has just a few counts. The chain links TRBV24-1 to TRBJ2-1; TRBD2 agrees at 12 bases. The CDR3 loop spans 19 amino acids. Germline V lookup: CDR1 KGHDR, CDR2 SFDVKD. V dropped 3 bases and J dropped 0; count of bases not matched to a gene: 8. The CDR3 sequence: CATSDPGTSGPHSYNEQFF. CDR3 nucleotides: TGTGCCACCAGTGATCCCGGGACTAGCGGGCCCCACTCCTACAATGAGCAGTTCTTC.

This clonotype was seen more than once but under ten times. The rearrangement links TRBV5-1 to TRBJ2-3; possibly TRBD1 or TRBD2 for D (7 bases each). The CDR3 is made up of 15 amino acids. The V gene lost 4 bases and the J gene lost 11 bases, with 23 bases spanning the gap. Germline V gene data show CDR1 as SGHRS and CDR2 as YFSETQ. CDR3 sequence reads: CASSEGQSGKIMQYF. In DNA form, the CDR3 reads TGCGCCAGCAGCGAGGGACAGAGCGGGAAGATTATGCAGTATTTT.

This clonotype turned up a few times. The chain employs TRBV15 and TRBJ2-7; D is uncertain. Germline V gene data show CDR1 as LNHNV and CDR2 as YYDKDF (reference sequence). CDR3 length equals 18 residues. The ends were cut back, 1 base at V and 0 bases at J, with 19 bases in the middle. The CDR3 sequence is CATSRGVAVKITSYEQYF. The CDR3 DNA reads TGTGCCACCAGCAGAGGCGTCGCCGTAAAAATTACCTCCTACGAGCAGTACTTC.

This clonotype was recorded many times. The V call is TRBV5-6, the J call TRBJ2-7, with 8 bases lining up with TRBD1. The CDR3 contains 15 residues. V was clipped by 4 bases and J by 2 bases; unmatched bases: 8. Germline V CDR1 and CDR2: SGHDT, YYEEEE. The CDR3 region is CASSPRRTGPYEQYF. CDR3 in DNA: TGTGCCAGCAGCCCTAGACGGACAGGGCCCTACGAGCAGTACTTC.

This clonotype has a handful of counts. CDR3 in amino acids: CASSLMQDSYEQYF. The CDR3 nucleotides are TGTGCCAGCAGCTTAATGCAGGACTCCTACGAGCAGTACTTC. The V and J genes are TRBV7-2 and TRBJ2-7; D is uncertain. Per germline, CDR1 SGHTA and CDR2 FQGNSA. Trimming removed 2 bases from V and 0 bases from J, with 8 bases in between. This CDR3 is built from 14 residues.

This chain links TRBV11-2 with TRBJ2-6; TRBD1 agrees at 7 bases. Germline loops: CDR1 SGHAT, CDR2 FQNNGV. CDR3 size: 18 residues. Trimming cost V 5 bases and J 1 base; bases outside gene matches: 11. In DNA, the CDR3 is TGTGCCAGCAGCGTCCAGGGACAGACCTATTCTGGGGCCAACGTCCTGACTTTC. Protein: CASSVQGQTYSGANVLTF.